The next 20 T cell receptor beta chains were all read from a single sample in a study of blood T cells in healthy people across ages. The use of a sample-barcoded 5' primer and a J-beta primer mix characterized a second PCR of roughly 6 to 11 cycles. TCRdb ran MiXCR on the 5' RACE reads and lists one entry per CDR3 protein. Among fewer than 1 million distinct CDR3 sequences listed, under 55% were seen once. What was sequenced was blood. The source of these receptors is a man aged 55 to 70 in good health.

The gene calls are TRBV7-6 and TRBJ2-5; the D call may be TRBD1 or TRBD2 (6 bases each). The CDR3 consists of 14 residues. Germline values: CDR1 SGHVS, CDR2 FNYEAQ. V was clipped by 6 bases and J by 11 bases, with 22 bases between them. The CDR3 is CASRSSRGDNEQYF. As DNA, the CDR3 is TGTGCCAGCAGGTCCTCACGCGGGGACAATGAGCAGTACTTC.

This clonotype was seen more than once but under ten times. As DNA, the CDR3 is TGTGCCTGGAGGGGTTGGGGGGGGGCCGATACGCAGTATTTT. Encoded protein: CAWRGWGGADTQYF. The rearrangement uses TRBV30 and TRBJ2-3; the D gene is possibly TRBD2 (7 bases). The CDR3 loop spans 14 amino acids. Germline V gene lookup returns CDR1 GTSNPN and CDR2 SVGIG (reference sequence). The V and J ends lost 3 bases and 6 bases respectively, with 16 bases between them. Full variable domain (missing parts from reference TRBV30 and TRBJ2-3): SQTIHQWPATLVQPVGSPLSLECTVEGTSNPNLYWYRQAAGRGLQLLFYSVGIGQISSEVPQNLSASRPQDRQFILSSKKLLLSDSGFYLCAWRGWGGADTQYFGPGTRLTVL.

J is TRBJ2-2 and V is TRBV6-1; no clear D gene. The CDR3 is 11 residues long. Trimming stripped 4 bases from V and 9 bases from J, with 6 bases between. Germline V lookup: CDR1 MNHNS, CDR2 SASEGT. In nucleotides, the CDR3 is TGTGCCAGCAGTGTCAGTAGGGAGCTGTTTTTT. Translating gives CASSVSRELFF.

This chain links TRBV18 with TRBJ2-7; D not resolved. The V gene's germline CDR1 is KGHSH and CDR2 LQKENI. Deletions cut 5 bases from V and 3 bases from J, with 11 bases between. The CDR3 spans 13 residues. The CDR3 loop is CASSSTTDYEQYF. The CDR3 DNA is TGTGCCAGCTCATCGACGACGGACTACGAGCAGTACTTC.

This clonotype has only a few counts. For the CDR3, the DNA is TGTGCCAGCAGTGAAGGGACGACCTCTACGCAGTATTTT. Translation gives CASSEGTTSTQYF. This chain uses TRBV2 with TRBJ2-3; D is unresolved. Trimming took 1 base from V and 8 from J, leaving 10 bases between them. Looked up from germline, CDR1 is SNHLY and CDR2 is FYNNEI. The CDR3 is made up of 13 amino acids.

The chain joins TRBV7-9 to TRBJ1-4; D remains ambiguous. V lost 2 bases and J lost 3, with 7 bases in between. Germline CDR1 reads SEHNR; CDR2 reads FQNEAQ (reference sequence). The CDR3 loop spans 14 amino acids. The CDR3 region is CASSLPGANEKLFF. CDR3 in DNA: TGTGCCAGCAGCTTACCCGGGGCTAATGAAAAACTGTTTTTT.

This clonotype was recorded many times. The germline gene is not matched at one end of the junction; a read error may be the cause. The chain is built from TRBV5-1 and TRBJ1-4; weak D call: TRBD1 (6 bases). This CDR3 is 14 amino acids long. Germline V gives CDR1 SGHRS, CDR2 YFSETQ. In DNA form, the CDR3 reads TGTGCCAGCAGCTTAGGGGGGACTAATGAAAAACTGTTTTTT. This encodes CASSLGGTNEKLFF.

V gene TRBV4-3 combines with J gene TRBJ2-7; 8 bases are a match to TRBD1. The junction had 8 bases not matched to a gene; V was cut back by 0 bases and J by 4 bases. The CDR3 spans 16 residues. Germline assignment: CDR1 LGHNA and CDR2 YSLEER. Written as DNA, the CDR3 is TGCGCCAGCAGCCAAGAACGTGACAGGGGTTTATACGAGCAGTACTTC. It yields the protein CASSQERDRGLYEQYF.

This clonotype was seen only a few times. CDR3 nucleotides: TGTGCCAGCAGCCCAGGGTCGGAGCGCACAGATACGCAGTATTTT. It specifies CASSPGSERTDTQYF. V and J are TRBV6-6 and TRBJ2-3; D perhaps matches TRBD1 (5 bases). Germline CDR1 and CDR2: MNHNY and SVGAGI (reference sequence). V was shortened by 6 bases and J by 1 base, with 14 bases between the two germline ends. There are 15 residues in the CDR3.

This clonotype was recorded a few times. The chain combines TRBV7-2 with TRBJ1-5; 9 nucleotides line up with TRBD1. The germline CDR1 and CDR2 sequences are SGHTA and FQGNSA. J gave up 5 bases and V 1 base, and 3 bases lay outside the gene matches. The CDR3 totals 15 residues. This CDR3 reads CASSLEGQGYQPQHF. The CDR3 bases are TGTGCCAGCAGCTTAGAGGGACAGGGATATCAGCCCCAGCATTTT. The full variable domain, rest sourced from reference TRBV7-2 and TRBJ1-5, is GAGVSQSPSNKVTEKGKDVELRCDPISGHTALYWYRQSLGQGLEFLIYFQGNSAPDKSGLPSDRFSAERTGGSVSTLTIQRTQQEDSAVYLCASSLEGQGYQPQHFGDGTRLSIL.

V gene TRBV12-3 or TRBV12-4 combines with J gene TRBJ1-3; 9 nucleotides line up with TRBD1. V shed 6 bases and J 0 bases; nucleotides not matched to a gene: 9. This CDR3 has 17 amino acids. As DNA, the CDR3 is TGTGCCAGCAGCCACAGGGGGCTCGGACTCTCTGGAAACACCATATATTTT. Encoded protein: CASSHRGLGLSGNTIYF.

The V and J genes are TRBV2 and TRBJ2-7; maybe TRBD1 (6 bases). CDR3 size: 14 residues. The V gene's germline CDR1 is SNHLY and CDR2 FYNNEI. V was cut by 8 bases and J by 2 bases, with 16 bases left in between. CDR3 nucleotides: TGTGCCAGCGGCCAAACGGACAGCCCCTACGAGCAGTACTTC. This sequence encodes CASGQTDSPYEQYF.

The chain uses TRBV9 and TRBJ2-5; 12 bases map to TRBD2. Germline assignment: CDR1 SGDLS and CDR2 YYNGEE. This CDR3 is built from 14 residues. Losses at the gene ends were 2 bases for V and 11 bases for J; bases not matched to a gene: 7. CDR3 DNA sequence: TGTGCCAGCAGCGTTGCGGGACTAGCGGGTGAGCAGTACTTC. Amino acid sequence: CASSVAGLAGEQYF.

The genes are TRBV6-2 or TRBV6-3 and TRBJ1-5; D gene ambiguous. Germline V gene data show CDR1 as MNHEY and CDR2 as SVGEGT. The CDR3 loop spans 14 amino acids. Trimming took off 0 bases at V and 5 bases at J, with 8 bases between the two ends. CDR3 residues: CASSYSRTDQPQHF. In DNA, the CDR3 is TGTGCCAGCAGTTACTCAAGGACGGATCAGCCCCAGCATTTT.

The chain employs TRBV20-1 and TRBJ1-1, with no clear D. Germline CDR1 DFQATT, CDR2 SNEGSKA (reference sequence). V lost 6 bases, J lost 2 bases, and 13 bases lay in between. The CDR3 length is 13 residues. The CDR3 coding sequence is TGCAGTGCCCTCAGGACGGATAACACTGAAGCTTTCTTT. Its translation: CSALRTDNTEAFF.

This clonotype was seen more than once but under ten times. The V gene is TRBV15, the J gene TRBJ2-5, with 11 bases lining up with TRBD1. Judging by the DNA end, TRBJ2-7 fits better; the J call may be wrong. Germline CDR1 LNHNV, CDR2 YYDKDF (reference sequence). This CDR3 comprises 14 residues. The CDR3 region is CATSTWTGGREQYF. The DNA of the CDR3 is TGTGCCACCAGCACTTGGACAGGGGGCCGCGAGCAGTACTTC.

This clonotype turned up a few times. The chain has TRBV20-1 and TRBJ2-3; D gene uncertain. CDR1 DFQATT and CDR2 SNEGSKA come from the germline V gene (reference sequence). V was cut by 3 bases and J by 1 base, with 8 bases left in between. CDR3 length: 13 amino acids. CDR3 nucleotides: TGCAGTGCTAGGGACGGTCGCACAGATACGCAGTATTTT. Amino acids: CSARDGRTDTQYF.

This chain uses TRBV9 with TRBJ2-5; D is ambiguous. CDR1 SGDLS and CDR2 YYNGEE come from the germline V gene. The CDR3 consists of 13 residues. V dropped 3 bases and J dropped 5 bases, with 11 bases sitting between them. CDR3 sequence reads: CASSAGEMETQYF. CDR3 nucleotides: TGTGCCAGCAGCGCCGGCGAGATGGAGACCCAGTACTTC.

This clonotype was counted many times. The J gene is TRBJ2-7, the V gene TRBV7-9; 7 bases fit TRBD2. CDR1 and CDR2 from the germline V gene are SEHNR and FQNEAQ (reference sequence). Unmatched junction bases numbered 5, after V lost 6 bases and J lost 3 bases. The CDR3 has 13 amino acids. CDR3 residues: CASRPRGSYEQYF. The CDR3 DNA follows: TGTGCCAGCAGACCGCGGGGGAGCTACGAGCAGTACTTC. The variable domain in full, with the rest retrieved from reference TRBV7-9 and TRBJ2-7, is DTGVSQNPRHKITKRGQNVTFRCDPISEHNRLYWYRQTLGQGPEFLTYFQNEAQLEKSRLLSDRFSAERPKGSFSTLEIQRTEQGDSAMYLCASRPRGSYEQYFGPGTRLTVT.

As for this clonotype: This could be a read error, since a much larger clone is one nucleotide away. The CDR3 spells CAISADPEGQHETQYF. In DNA form, the CDR3 reads TGTGCCATCAGTGCCGACCCCGAGGGACAGCACGAGACCCAGTACTTC. The chain joins TRBV10-3 to TRBJ2-5; 7 bases fit TRBD1. The CDR3 sequence is 16 residues long. Germline loops: CDR1 ENHRY, CDR2 SYGVKD. J was trimmed by 5 bases and V by 4 bases; bases with no gene match: 13.